This TCR beta chain came from a study of cytomegalovirus exposure and HLA in healthy donors. As regards this clone: Its specificity is not known.

Study outcomes and limitations: Relative to equally common others, HLA-associated TCR beta chains showed greater clonal expansion in a later analysis. TCR beta V segments were, for the most part, productive about 90% or about 30% of the time in an earlier analysis. There were some public TCRs occurring in many donors, but most TCR sequences were rare.

The CDR3 runs to 13 residues. Trimming stripped 5 bases from V and 4 bases from J, with 11 bases between. Germline values: CDR1 SGHNT, CDR2 YENEEA. The PCR ran on 60 Vbeta and 13 Jbeta primers. Sequencing used immunoSEQ multiplex PCR; TCRdb keeps in-frame clones, though not all of them. The top ten hold more than 3.5% of the sample, which has some 180,000 clones, 70% to 85% seen once. The receptor's source is a woman aged 55 to 70 in good health and CMV-seropositive. What was sequenced was PBMCs. The chain recombines TRBV11-3 with TRBJ1-1; D unresolved. The CDR3 loop reads CASSPTAGTEAFF. The CDR3 coding sequence is TGTGCCAGCAGCCCCACAGCGGGCACTGAAGCTTTCTTT.